This TCR beta chain appears in the sequencing data of a study of CD8+ T cells in alopecia areata. The V gene end was trimmed by 6 bases and the J gene end by 1 base; junction bases not matched to a gene: 7. The V gene's germline CDR1 is SGHTA and CDR2 FQGTGA. This CDR3 spans 16 amino acids. RNA, once extracted, was reverse transcribed into cDNA for use as the sequencing template. TCRdb's table, derived via immunoSEQ multiplex PCR, lists solely in-frame clones and lacks some. The sample lists 150,000 or so clones; approximately 87% were seen once. The TCR comes from a human donor with alopecia areata. The rearrangement links TRBV7-3 to TRBJ2-2; TRBD1 matches at 8 bases. The material sequenced was CD8+ T cells sorted from blood, taken at week 0. The CDR3 DNA is TGTGCCAGCAGGAAGGACAGGGTGGGGAACACCGGGGAGCTGTTTTTT. It codes for CASRKDRVGNTGELFF.